These T cell receptor beta chains were read from a single sample in a study of T cells expressing NK-cell markers. For each CDR3 protein, TCRdb gives one entry from its re-call of the 5' RACE reads, without DNA. This sample's table reports some 450,000 distinct CDR3 sequences. The sequencing input was blood T cells: a sorted CD56 or NKG2C T cell subset, CD4+ or CD8+ T cells, or bulk PBMC T cells (not recorded which). These receptors came from a woman between 18 and 69 years old in good health. Both conserved end residues are part of each CDR3.

J: TRBJ2-5
V: TRBV7-9
CDR3: CASSLDLAGAQETQYF

J: TRBJ2-2
V: TRBV7-2
CDR3: CASSLAPARRVTGELFF

J: TRBJ1-4
V: TRBV7-9
CDR3: CASSSRRENEKLFF

J: TRBJ2-4
V: TRBV5-8
CDR3: CASIPPKLGTKNIQYF

J: TRBJ2-1
V: TRBV6-2/TRBV6-3
CDR3: CASSYSTRPKQFF

J: TRBJ1-1
V: TRBV27
CDR3: CASSLSMGATGKTEAFF

J: TRBJ2-1
V: TRBV12-3/TRBV12-4
CDR3: CASSPGLAGYYNEQFF

J: TRBJ2-2
V: TRBV13
CDR3: CASSVSGLELFF

J: TRBJ2-2
V: TRBV7-3
CDR3: CASSLTSETGELFF

J: TRBJ1-6
V: TRBV20-1
CDR3: CSARDLYNSPLHF

J: TRBJ2-3
V: TRBV20-1
CDR3: CSAPNPSGIIDTQYF

J: TRBJ2-1
V: TRBV5-1
CDR3: CASSLGQIEQFF

J: TRBJ1-5
V: TRBV5-5
CDR3: CASSLWVREPQHF

J: TRBJ1-4
V: TRBV3-1
CDR3: CASSLRQGGGNEKLFF

J: TRBJ2-2
V: TRBV7-6
CDR3: CASSLDRGASTGELFF

J: TRBJ2-5
V: TRBV7-2
CDR3: CASSLKEPPTQYF

J: TRBJ1-5
V: TRBV29-1
CDR3: CSVARTDSQPQHF

J: TRBJ2-7
V: TRBV5-1
CDR3: CASSPIRTGTGEQYF

J: TRBJ2-2
V: TRBV12-3/TRBV12-4
CDR3: CGSTLAGVNTGELFF

J: TRBJ2-3
V: TRBV6-1
CDR3: CASIPGLVADTQYF

J: TRBJ2-1
V: TRBV12-3/TRBV12-4
CDR3: CASSGQGPIYEQFF

J: TRBJ1-5
V: TRBV10-3
CDR3: CAISGTTGFNQPQHF

J: TRBJ1-1
V: TRBV18
CDR3: CASSVSGTVQRGAFF

J: TRBJ2-1
V: TRBV20-1
CDR3: CSARGSGEQFF

J: TRBJ2-3
V: TRBV5-4
CDR3: CASSAPGPPEYTQYF

J: TRBJ2-5
V: TRBV6-1
CDR3: CASSLGGARPLETQYF

J: TRBJ2-3
V: TRBV12-3/TRBV12-4
CDR3: CASRNLAGLTDTQYF

J: TRBJ2-3
V: TRBV10-3
CDR3: CAISVGDDTQYF

J: TRBJ2-2
V: TRBV4-1
CDR3: CASSPGLAGGRGTGELFF

J: TRBJ2-3
V: TRBV20-1
CDR3: CSARFLGNTDTQYF

J: TRBJ1-5
V: TRBV6-1
CDR3: CASSPGTVSNQPQHF

J: TRBJ1-5
V: TRBV3-1
CDR3: CASSPYRGNQPQHF

J: TRBJ2-5
V: TRBV3-1
CDR3: CASSHPYVQETQYF

J: TRBJ2-7
V: TRBV29-1
CDR3: CSVELGASEQYF

J: TRBJ2-7
V: TRBV28
CDR3: CASSFNPDYEQYF

J: TRBJ1-2
V: TRBV7-3
CDR3: CASSPGGQGNYGYTF

J: TRBJ1-1
V: TRBV7-3
CDR3: CASSPGTDLNTEAFF

J: TRBJ2-1
V: TRBV7-9
CDR3: CASSLEAGGINEQFF

J: TRBJ2-1
V: TRBV2
CDR3: CASTRLLQPYNEQFF

J: TRBJ2-1
V: TRBV10-3
CDR3: CATTLAGEGNEQFF

J: TRBJ1-1
V: TRBV12-3/TRBV12-4
CDR3: CATWDRGGKAEAFF

J: TRBJ2-1
V: TRBV4-3
CDR3: CASSQDKVAGVVHEQFF

J: TRBJ2-5
V: TRBV5-1
CDR3: CASSLTSGGAQTQYF

J: TRBJ2-1
V: TRBV7-2
CDR3: CASSSPSPQEQFF

J: TRBJ1-6
V: TRBV28
CDR3: CASSFWEEAQWSSYNSPLHF

J: TRBJ2-7
V: TRBV7-9
CDR3: CASSFTESNYLEQYF

J: TRBJ2-5
V: TRBV5-1
CDR3: CASKDAALVQETQYF

J: TRBJ2-1
V: TRBV20-1
CDR3: CSASRGAGYHEQFF

J: TRBJ1-3
V: TRBV18
CDR3: CASSPGTGTNTIYF

J: TRBJ2-4
V: TRBV30
CDR3: CAWSDKASGKNIQYF

J: TRBJ1-5
V: TRBV7-9
CDR3: CASSLESGGNQPQHF

J: TRBJ2-5
V: TRBV3-1
CDR3: CPSSQLRGASGGETQYF

J: TRBJ2-7
V: TRBV12-3/TRBV12-4
CDR3: CASSSDRGGYEQYF

J: TRBJ2-4
V: TRBV7-9
CDR3: CATRESEAKNIQYF